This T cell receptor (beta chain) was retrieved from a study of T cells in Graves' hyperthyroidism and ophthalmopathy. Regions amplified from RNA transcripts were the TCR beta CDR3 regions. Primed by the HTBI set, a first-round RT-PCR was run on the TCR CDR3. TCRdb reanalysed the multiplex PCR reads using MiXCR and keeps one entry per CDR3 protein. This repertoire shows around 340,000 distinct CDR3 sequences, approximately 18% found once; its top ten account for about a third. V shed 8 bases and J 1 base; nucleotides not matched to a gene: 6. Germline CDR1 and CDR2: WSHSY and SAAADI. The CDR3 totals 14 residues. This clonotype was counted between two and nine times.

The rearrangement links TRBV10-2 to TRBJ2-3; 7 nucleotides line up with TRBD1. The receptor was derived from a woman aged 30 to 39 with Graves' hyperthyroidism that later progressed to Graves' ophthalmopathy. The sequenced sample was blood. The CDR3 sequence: CASETGSGTDTQYF. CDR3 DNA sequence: TGCGCCAGCGAGACAGGGTCCGGCACAGATACGCAGTATTTT.